This record looks at one TCR beta chain sequence and its context. Its antigen remains unidentified. Base qualities were left out, and no much larger clone turns up one base away. Sequences SNHLY (CDR1) and FYNNEI (CDR2) are obtained from the germline V gene. There are 13 amino acids in the CDR3, from cysteine to phenylalanine inclusive. Only the CDR3 DNA stays, 39 bases, in frame from base 1. V is reduced by 5 bases and J by 7 bases, leaving a spacing of 13 bases between them. This sample stems from a study of control samples from healthy donors and cancer patients (dated by TCRdb to 2020 to 2021). The library was obtained by the immunoSEQ multiplex PCR assay. This is the immuneACCESS table as TCRdb keeps it, with only in-frame sequences that have V and J called. A part of the clones is gone; compared with another copy, unresolved V genes explain less than half, and the rest is unexplained. In all, the sample holds over 70,000 clones, and 85% to 90% of those were seen once. 8.5% to 10% of the sample rests with the top ten.

The chain joins TRBV2 to TRBJ2-3; the D gene identity is not certain. Sequencing was performed on PBMCs. The clonotype was recovered from a woman aged 45-60 years with colorectal cancer. The nucleotide sequence reads TGTGCCAGCAGTATCTTAGAGGCCCATACGCAGTATTTT. Protein translation: CASSILEAHTQYF.